The entry that follows covers one T cell receptor beta chain sequence. The data originate from a study of PD-1 blockade in classical Hodgkin lymphoma. The assay was immunoSEQ multiplex PCR, and TCRdb's table has in-frame clones only and misses some. This sample carries about 97,000 clones, roughly 84% of them seen once, and the ten largest clones take more than 10%. Germline assignment: CDR1 MNHNS and CDR2 SASEGT. The CDR3 is 18 amino acids. V gave up 1 base and J gave up 4 bases; unmatched junction bases: 10. Brentuximab vedotin exposure varied among the patients, all of whom had relapsed after autologous stem cell transplantation. Relapsed/refractory classical Hodgkin lymphoma patients had complete, partial or progressive responses.

V and J are TRBV6-1 and TRBJ2-2; 9 bases align to TRBD1. This TCR came from a human donor with classical Hodgkin lymphoma. The material was peripheral blood mononuclear cells (PBMCs), obtained at baseline. The CDR3 reads CASSEVNRGLVGTGELFF. The CDR3 coding sequence is TGTGCCAGCAGTGAAGTTAACAGGGGGCTGGTGGGCACCGGGGAGCTGTTTTTT.